This is a list of T cell receptor beta chains from one sample in a study of PD-L1 blockade in urothelial cancer. Assay: immunoSEQ multiplex PCR; the TCRdb copy retains only in-frame clones and omits some. This table has some 120,000 clones, 65% to 85% appearing once. Sequencing used PBMCs, obtained around atezolizumab (anti-PD-L1) treatment. These receptors all stem from a man aged 45 to 65 with urothelial cancer. Both conserved end residues are part of each CDR3. A D gene is named only where the DNA matches it firmly. Not all rows give a size; the values are once, few, many and, for expanded clones, a class.

V	J	size	D	DNA	CDR3
TRBV9	TRBJ2-7	NA	TRBD2	TGTGCCAGCAGCTTGGGACTAGCCCACGAGCAGTACTTC	CASSLGLAHEQYF
TRBV7-6	TRBJ2-7	NA	NA	TGTGCCAGCAGCTCTTCAGACAGCCCCTACGAGCAGTACTTC	CASSSSDSPYEQYF
TRBV2	TRBJ1-1	NA	NA	TGTGCCAGCAATAGACTATTCAACACTGAAGCTTTCTTT	CASNRLFNTEAFF
TRBV4-1	TRBJ2-3	NA	NA	TGCGCCAGCAGCCAAGCCCCCGAGCGTCGGCTAGATACGCAGTATTTT	CASSQAPERRLDTQYF
TRBV28	TRBJ1-2	NA	NA	TGTGCCAGCAGTGGCTTATATGGCTACACCTTC	CASSGLYGYTF
TRBV7-2	TRBJ1-4	NA	NA	TGTGCCAGCAGCCCAGGGCTGCGGAATGAAAAACTGTTTTTT	CASSPGLRNEKLFF
TRBV5-1	TRBJ2-2	once	NA	TGCGCCAGCAGTCTGGCCCCGGGGTTTAGTATCGCGAACACCGGGGAGCTGTTTTTT	CASSLAPGFSIANTGELFF
TRBV9	TRBJ2-7	NA	TRBD2	TGTGCCAGCAGCGTAGGGTGGGAGGGCTACGAGCAGTACTTC	CASSVGWEGYEQYF
TRBV5-5	TRBJ2-1	NA	NA	TGTGCCAGCAGCCTACAGGATCCTTCCTACAATGAGCAGTTCTTC	CASSLQDPSYNEQFF
TRBV7-2	TRBJ2-7	NA	TRBD1	TGTGCCAGCAGCCCACGGGACAGGGGGTCCTACGAGCAGTACTTC	CASSPRDRGSYEQYF
TRBV7-9	TRBJ2-7	NA	NA	TGTGCCAGCAGCTTATTATCGGGTCCCTACGAGCAGTACTTC	CASSLLSGPYEQYF
TRBV5-4	TRBJ2-6	NA	NA	TGTGCCAGCAGCTCCACGGGAGTTCGTGGGGCCAACGTCCTGACTTTC	CASSSTGVRGANVLTF
TRBV30	TRBJ1-6	few	TRBD1	TGTGCCTGGGCCACAGGGGATAATTCACCCCTCCACTTT	CAWATGDNSPLHF
TRBV28	TRBJ2-7	once	TRBD1	TGTGCCAGCAGACCTGGGACAGGCGGCAGCTCCTACGAGCAGTACTTC	CASRPGTGGSSYEQYF
TRBV15	TRBJ2-1	many	NA	TGTGCCACCAGCACATCCTCTAGCCGCTCCTACAATGAGCAGTTCTTC	CATSTSSSRSYNEQFF
TRBV6-1	TRBJ1-5	NA	TRBD1	TGTGCCAGCAGTGAATTCGGGACAGGGACTTTTAGCAATCAGCCCCAGCATTTT	CASSEFGTGTFSNQPQHF
TRBV5-1	TRBJ1-1	once	NA	TGCGCCAGCAGTCAATCAGGCTCAGGGGTAACTGAAGCTTTCTTT	CASSQSGSGVTEAFF
TRBV27	TRBJ2-5	NA	TRBD1	TGTGCCAGCGGCCGGGACAGGGGGTCCTTCCGCCAAGAGACCCAGTACTTC	CASGRDRGSFRQETQYF
TRBV28	TRBJ1-4	NA	TRBD1	TGTGCCAGCAGCTATCCGGGACAGGGGGCGGGAAAACTGTTTTTT	CASSYPGQGAGKLFF
TRBV15	TRBJ2-1	NA	NA	TGTGCCACCAGCAAGGGGGTCGGGGGGAGGGCCAACTACAATGAGCAGTTCTTC	CATSKGVGGRANYNEQFF
TRBV27	TRBJ2-2	NA	TRBD1	TGTGCCAGCAGTCCCGAGGACAGGGTACGAACCGGGGAGCTGTTTTTT	CASSPEDRVRTGELFF
TRBV5-1	TRBJ1-6	large	TRBD1	TGCGCCAGCAGCTTCACAGGGGGGCGGTTGGGTCCCCTCCACTTT	CASSFTGGRLGPLHF
TRBV28	TRBJ2-1	NA	TRBD1	TGTGCCAGCAGTGCCCAGGGGGCAGGCTTCGATGAGCAGTTCTTC	CASSAQGAGFDEQFF
TRBV6-5	TRBJ1-5	NA	TRBD1	TGTGCCAGCCGGCCCCGACAGGGGCGTCAGCCCCAGCATTTT	CASRPRQGRQPQHF
TRBV7-8	TRBJ2-3	NA	NA	TGTGCCAGCAGCTTAAGGGGTGGGACGCAGTATTTT	CASSLRGGTQYF
TRBV18	TRBJ1-2	NA	NA	TGTGCCAGCTCACCACCGGGACAAGTGACAGGAGCGTACACCTTC	CASSPPGQVTGAYTF
TRBV10-1	TRBJ2-1	once	TRBD2	TGCGCCAGCAGTGAGTCGGGACTAAGTGGGTACAATGAGCAGTTCTTC	CASSESGLSGYNEQFF
TRBV19	TRBJ1-1	NA	TRBD1	TGTGCCAGTAGGCAAGGGGGCCCCCTGAACACTGAAGCTTTCTTT	CASRQGGPLNTEAFF
TRBV5-1	TRBJ2-3	NA	TRBD2	TGCGCCAGCAGCCTCGGACTAGCCACAGATACGCAGTATTTT	CASSLGLATDTQYF
TRBV2	TRBJ2-3	NA	TRBD1	TGTGCCAGCAGTGAGGGACAGAACACAGATACGCAGTATTTT	CASSEGQNTDTQYF
TRBV10-2	TRBJ2-7	NA	TRBD2	TGCGCCAGCAGTATAGCGGGGCCCACCTACGAGCAGTACTTC	CASSIAGPTYEQYF
TRBV4-2	TRBJ2-5	NA	TRBD2	TGTGCCAGCAGCCCCGGGACTAGCGTCCAGACCCAGTACTTC	CASSPGTSVQTQYF
TRBV2	TRBJ1-2	NA	TRBD1	TGTGCCAGCAGCGCCGGACAGGGAGGAGTACAAGGCTACACCTTC	CASSAGQGGVQGYTF
TRBV2	TRBJ1-2	few	TRBD1	TGTGCCAGCAGCGAACAGGGGTGGGGCTACACCTTC	CASSEQGWGYTF
TRBV28	TRBJ2-2	NA	NA	TGTGCCAGCACGAGGGCCGACACCGGGGAGCTGTTTTTT	CASTRADTGELFF
TRBV11-2	TRBJ2-5	NA	NA	TGTGCCAGCAGCTTGGGGCGGCAGGGGATTGAGACCCAGTACTTC	CASSLGRQGIETQYF
TRBV5-1	TRBJ2-7	NA	TRBD1	TGCGCCAGCAGCGCGCAGGGGGCCGAAATCAACGAGCAGTACTTC	CASSAQGAEINEQYF
TRBV11-2	TRBJ2-1	few	TRBD2	TGTGCCAGCAGCCCCCGATGGGGGAGGCGGGAGAATAATGAGCAGTTCTTC	CASSPRWGRRENNEQFF
TRBV5-6	TRBJ2-5	few	TRBD2	TGTGCCAGCAGCCCGGGGACTAGCCAAGAGACCCAGTACTTC	CASSPGTSQETQYF
TRBV6-5	TRBJ2-6	NA	NA	TGTGCCAGCAGTTACGAGGGGGTGGCTGGGGCCAACGTCCTGACTTTC	CASSYEGVAGANVLTF
TRBV19	TRBJ1-5	NA	NA	TGTGCCTCCCTTGATCGGGGTCAGCCCCAGCATTTT	CASLDRGQPQHF
TRBV28	TRBJ1-2	NA	TRBD1	TGTGCCAGCAGTTTAGCCCAACTTAGGACAGGGCCTAGGGGCTACACCTTC	CASSLAQLRTGPRGYTF
TRBV5-5	TRBJ2-2	few	TRBD2	TGTGCCAGCAGCTTGGGGGGACTAGCGTATAACACCGGGGAGCTGTTTTTT	CASSLGGLAYNTGELFF
TRBV4-2	TRBJ2-3	NA	NA	TGTGCCAGCAGCCGGGGGCCTGATAGCACAGATACGCAGTATTTT	CASSRGPDSTDTQYF